This entry lists 10 T cell receptor beta chains sequenced from one sample in a study of glioma-infiltrating T cells after dendritic cell vaccination (dated by TCRdb to the mid-2010s). The library came from the immunoSEQ multiplex PCR assay. TCRdb mirrors the immuneACCESS table, restricted to in-frame sequences. Some clones are absent from its copies; in checked studies, under half trace to an unresolved V gene, and the reason for the others is unknown. Present in this sample are 55,000 to 75,000 clones, approximately 80% of which were seen just once. The ten largest clones take up approximately 14% of the sample. What the time point label conveys for this sample: after dendritic cell vaccination, including at tumor progression/relapse. The sample consisted of blood, taken after dendritic cell vaccination. All receptors derive from a human donor with glioblastoma.

The J gene is TRBJ2-5, the V gene TRBV15; 8 positions agree with TRBD1. The CDR3 totals 17 residues. The germline gives CDR1 LNHNV, CDR2 YYDKDF (reference sequence). The trim removed 0 bases at V and 2 bases at J, leaving 8 bases unmatched. The DNA of the CDR3 is TGTGCCACCAGCAGAGATTGGTACAGGGGGTTACAAGAGACCCAGTACTTC. It is translated as CATSRDWYRGLQETQYF.

The chain employs TRBV5-1 and TRBJ1-2; tentative D call: TRBD1 (6 bases). The V end was cut by 3 bases, the J end by 8 bases, with 14 bases between. The CDR3 is made up of 13 amino acids. The germline V gene has CDR1 SGHRS and CDR2 YFSETQ. The CDR3 coding sequence is TGCGCCAGCAGCTCCGGACAGAGGAAAGGCTACACCTTC. Amino acid sequence: CASSSGQRKGYTF.

The rearrangement uses TRBV29-1 and TRBJ2-1, with 8 nucleotides matching TRBD2. Trimming took 0 bases from V and 9 from J; bases not matched to a gene: 16. The CDR3 consists of 17 residues. Germline V gives CDR1 SQVTM, CDR2 ANQGSEA. The CDR3 bases are TGCAGCGTTGAAGATCCGGGGAGCGGGGGCTCCGTGGGTGAGCAGTTCTTC. Protein: CSVEDPGSGGSVGEQFF.

The chain couples TRBV29-1 to TRBJ2-7; 7 bases agree with TRBD1. CDR1 and CDR2 (germline): SQVTM, ANQGSEA. This CDR3 has 12 residues. V trimming: 6 bases; J trimming: 6 bases; junction bases outside the gene matches: 8. CDR3: CSVRDRAREQYF. CDR3 sequence (DNA): TGCAGCGTCCGAGACAGGGCCCGCGAGCAGTACTTC.

The genes are TRBV7-6 and TRBJ2-2; D not certain. V was shortened by 3 bases and J by 5 bases, with 10 bases between the two germline ends. From germline, CDR1 is SGHVS and CDR2 FNYEAQ. The CDR3 is 14 amino acids. The CDR3 DNA reads TGTGCCAGCAGCTTGGCCCTAGGTACCGGGGAGCTGTTTTTT. This translates into CASSLALGTGELFF.

This clone was detected once. The DNA for the CDR3 is TGTGCCAGCAGCCCTGGGGTAGCGGGGGGGATAGAGACCCAGTACTTC. It encodes CASSPGVAGGIETQYF. The rearrangement uses TRBV9 and TRBJ2-5; 11 nucleotides agree with TRBD2. Losses at the gene ends were 4 bases for V and 4 bases for J; bases not matched to a gene: 9. Germline-derived CDR1 and CDR2 are SGDLS and YYNGEE. This CDR3 spans 16 amino acids.

This clone was detected only a few times. The rearrangement joins TRBV27 to TRBJ2-2; 10 positions agree with TRBD2. The germline gives CDR1 MNHEY, CDR2 SMNVEV (reference sequence). The ends lost 5 bases at V and 4 bases at J; junction bases unmatched: 13. The CDR3 runs 18 residues. This CDR3 reads CASSAPSGGTGGTGELFF. The CDR3 DNA is TGTGCCAGCAGTGCCCCTAGCGGGGGAACCGGGGGCACCGGGGAGCTGTTTTTT.

The chain carries TRBV5-4 and TRBJ1-1, with 10 bases lining up with TRBD1. This CDR3 is 15 amino acids long. Trimming took 3 bases from V and 5 from J; bases not matched to a gene: 7. CDR1 and CDR2 (germline): SGHNT, YYREEE (reference sequence). CDR3 protein: CASSSTGDRGTEAFF. The CDR3 DNA follows: TGTGCCAGCAGCTCGACGGGGGACAGGGGAACTGAAGCTTTCTTT.

CDR3 in amino acids: CASTLLQGAGELFF. CDR3 nucleotide sequence: TGTGCCAGCACCCTTCTGCAGGGGGCCGGGGAGCTGTTTTTT. This chain joins TRBV6-5 and TRBJ2-2; 7 bases map to TRBD1. The CDR3 extends over 14 amino acids. Germline CDR1 and CDR2: MNHEY and SVGAGI. V was clipped by 7 bases and J by 6 bases; unmatched bases: 8.

V and J are TRBV27 and TRBJ1-1, with 8 bases identical to TRBD1. Germline V gene lookup returns CDR1 MNHEY and CDR2 SMNVEV (reference sequence). The CDR3 is 13 residues long. Germline trimming cut 8 bases from V and 12 bases from J; bases unmatched to any gene: 14. The CDR3 bases are TGTGCCAGCCGACTGGGACAGGCAGTGAGGACTTTCTTT. It encodes CASRLGQAVRTFF.